This T cell receptor (beta chain) was profiled in a study of molecular identifiers for immune sequencing clone quantification. Findings of the study overall: Spiked Jurkat TCR RNA from one cell was reportedly detectable among 950,000 to 1,000,000 naive cells.

TCRdb fed the PCR reads into MiXCR, producing one record per CDR3 protein. Found here are a few hundred thousand distinct CDR3 sequences, 20% to 25% of them singletons; the top ten hold about 0.8%. With respect to this clonotype: Its antigen is undetermined.

From around 18,000 to 910,000 sorted cells, naive CD8 libraries were generated with 10%, 30% or 50% RNA. Material: naive CD8+ T cells from blood, with Jurkat cell RNA spiked in. Subset noted: FACS-sorted CD8+CD4-CCR7+CD45RA+ naive T cells. This sequence originates from a human donor in good health. Some libraries in this study had Jurkat cell RNA spiked in.

CDR3 sequence reads: CASSRLQGESYNEQFF. CDR3 nucleotides: TGTGCCAGCAGTAGACTACAGGGGGAGTCGTACAATGAGCAGTTCTTC. The V and J genes are TRBV25-1 and TRBJ2-1, with 8 bases lining up with TRBD1. In germline, CDR1 is MGHDK, CDR2 SYGVNS. The CDR3 totals 16 residues. With 5 bases clipped from V and 4 bases from J, the junction kept 10 bases outside the gene matches.